The sequence of this T cell receptor beta chain was determined in a study of T cells after yellow fever vaccination. V lost 4 bases and J lost 3, with 9 bases in between. The CDR3 extends over 13 amino acids. Germline V gives CDR1 SGHVS, CDR2 FQNEAQ. This clonotype was counted once. Using its own MiXCR run on the 5' RACE reads, TCRdb lists one record per CDR3 protein. In the table there are under 200,000 distinct CDR3 sequences, approximately 10% of which are singletons. This clonotype originated in a man between 18 and 29 years old who received the YFV17D yellow fever vaccine. The material sequenced was CD8+ T cells sorted from PBMCs, taken 15 days after the yellow fever booster vaccination. The rearrangement links TRBV7-8 to TRBJ2-5; D is undetermined. The CDR3 spells CASSSRLKETQYF. The DNA of the CDR3 is TGTGCCAGCAGCTCCAGACTGAAAGAGACCCAGTACTTC.